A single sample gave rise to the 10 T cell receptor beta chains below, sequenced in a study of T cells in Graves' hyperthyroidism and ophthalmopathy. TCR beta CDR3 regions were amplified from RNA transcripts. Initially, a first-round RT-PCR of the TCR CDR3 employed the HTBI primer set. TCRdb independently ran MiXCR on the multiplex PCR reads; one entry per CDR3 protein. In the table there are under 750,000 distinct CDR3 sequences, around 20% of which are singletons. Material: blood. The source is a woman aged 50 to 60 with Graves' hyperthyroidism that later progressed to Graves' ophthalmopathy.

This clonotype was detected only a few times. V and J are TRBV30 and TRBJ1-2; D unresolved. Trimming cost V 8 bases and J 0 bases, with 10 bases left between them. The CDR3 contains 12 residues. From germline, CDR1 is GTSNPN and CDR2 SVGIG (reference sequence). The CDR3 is CAHPGPNYGYTF. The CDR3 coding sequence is TGTGCCCACCCTGGACCTAACTATGGCTACACCTTC.

The CDR3 here is CASSGRLDQETQYF. CDR3 in DNA: TGTGCCAGCAGCGGCAGACTAGACCAAGAGACCCAGTACTTC. V and J are TRBV9 and TRBJ2-5; possible D gene TRBD2, 6 bases. This CDR3 has 14 residues. Between the trimmed V and J ends, which lost 3 bases and 0 bases, there was a span of 9 bases. Germline CDR1 is SGDLS and CDR2 is YYNGEE.

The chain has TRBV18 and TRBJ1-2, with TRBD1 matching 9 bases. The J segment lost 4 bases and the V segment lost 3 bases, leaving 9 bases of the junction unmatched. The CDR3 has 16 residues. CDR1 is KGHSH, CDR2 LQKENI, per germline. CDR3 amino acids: CASSPGQGVPIYGYTF. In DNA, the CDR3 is TGTGCCAGCTCACCGGGACAGGGCGTCCCCATCTATGGCTACACCTTC.

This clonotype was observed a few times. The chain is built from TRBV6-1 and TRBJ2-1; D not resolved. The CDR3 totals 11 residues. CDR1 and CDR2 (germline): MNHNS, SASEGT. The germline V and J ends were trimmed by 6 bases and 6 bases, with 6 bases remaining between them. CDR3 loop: CASRDPNEQFF. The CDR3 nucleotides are TGTGCCAGCAGGGACCCCAATGAGCAGTTCTTC.

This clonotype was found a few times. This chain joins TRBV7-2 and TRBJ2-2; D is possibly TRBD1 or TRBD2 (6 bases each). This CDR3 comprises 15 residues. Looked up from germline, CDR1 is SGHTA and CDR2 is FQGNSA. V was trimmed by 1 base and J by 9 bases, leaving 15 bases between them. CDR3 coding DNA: TGTGCCAGCAGCTTAGTTGCCGGGGGCTTAAGGGAGCTGTTTTTT. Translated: CASSLVAGGLRELFF.

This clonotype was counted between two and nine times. CDR3 region: CASSTRGNTEAFF. In DNA form, the CDR3 reads TGTGCCAGCAGCACCAGGGGGAACACTGAAGCTTTCTTT. This chain uses TRBV11-2 with TRBJ1-1, with D perhaps matching TRBD1 (6 bases). V dropped 5 bases and J dropped 1 base, with 8 bases sitting between them. CDR3 size: 13 residues. The germline CDR1 and CDR2 sequences are SGHAT and FQNNGV.

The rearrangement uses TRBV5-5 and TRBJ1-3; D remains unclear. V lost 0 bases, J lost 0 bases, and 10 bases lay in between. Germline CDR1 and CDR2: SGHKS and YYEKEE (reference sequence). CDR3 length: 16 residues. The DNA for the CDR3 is TGTGCCAGCAGCTTGGGAGAGCTAAGCTCTGGAAACACCATATATTTT. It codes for CASSLGELSSGNTIYF.

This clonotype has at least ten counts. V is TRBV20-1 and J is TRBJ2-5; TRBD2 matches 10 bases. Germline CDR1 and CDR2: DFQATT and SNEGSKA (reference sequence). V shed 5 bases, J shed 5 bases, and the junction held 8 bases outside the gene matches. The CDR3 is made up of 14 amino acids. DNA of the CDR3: TGCAGTGCTCTAGCGGGGGACGTCGGGGAGACCCAGTACTTC. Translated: CSALAGDVGETQYF.

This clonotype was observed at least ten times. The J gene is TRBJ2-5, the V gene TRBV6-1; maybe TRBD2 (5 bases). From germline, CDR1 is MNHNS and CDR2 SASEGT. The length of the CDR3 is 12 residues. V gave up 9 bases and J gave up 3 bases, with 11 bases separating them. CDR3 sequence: CASSSGEETQYF. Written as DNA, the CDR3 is TGTGCCAGTTCCAGCGGAGAAGAGACCCAGTACTTC.

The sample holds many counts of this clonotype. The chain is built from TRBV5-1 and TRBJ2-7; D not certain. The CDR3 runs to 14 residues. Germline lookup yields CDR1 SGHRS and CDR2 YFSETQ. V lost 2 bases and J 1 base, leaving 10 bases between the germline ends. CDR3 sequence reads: CASSFDWSSYEQYF. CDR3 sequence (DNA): TGCGCCAGCAGCTTTGACTGGTCTTCCTACGAGCAGTACTTC.